The entry below describes one TCR beta chain. The regulatory T cell sort gate was CD4+CD25hiCD127low/negative. Germline V gene data show CDR1 as MNHEY and CDR2 as SMNVEV (reference sequence). Trimming removed 6 bases from V and 6 bases from J, with 15 bases in between. CDR3 length equals 14 residues. The repertoire was sequenced with immunoSEQ multiplex PCR; TCRdb's copy has only in-frame clones and lacks some. The sample yields tens of thousands of clones, about 95% seen once. The sample comes from a study of B cell selection in AIRE deficiency. Material: Tregs sorted from PBMCs. The sequence came from a human donor with AIRE deficiency. The chain is built from TRBV27 and TRBJ2-1, with TRBD1 as a possible D gene (5 bases). CDR3 loop: CASRVNPGPNEQFF. The CDR3 DNA sequence: TGTGCCAGCAGGGTAAACCCAGGGCCCAATGAGCAGTTCTTC.